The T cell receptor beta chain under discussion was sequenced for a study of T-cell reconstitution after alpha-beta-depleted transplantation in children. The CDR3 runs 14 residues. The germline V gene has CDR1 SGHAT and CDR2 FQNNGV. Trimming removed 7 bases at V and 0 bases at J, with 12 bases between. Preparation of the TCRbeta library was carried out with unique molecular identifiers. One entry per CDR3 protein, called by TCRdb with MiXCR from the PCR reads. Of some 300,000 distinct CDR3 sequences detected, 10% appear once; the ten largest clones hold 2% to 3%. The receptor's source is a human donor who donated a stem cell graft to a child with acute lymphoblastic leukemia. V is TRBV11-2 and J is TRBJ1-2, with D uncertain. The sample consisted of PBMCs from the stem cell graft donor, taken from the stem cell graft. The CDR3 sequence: CASTVAPTNYGYTF. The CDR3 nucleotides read TGTGCCAGCACCGTCGCGCCCACTAACTATGGCTACACCTTC.